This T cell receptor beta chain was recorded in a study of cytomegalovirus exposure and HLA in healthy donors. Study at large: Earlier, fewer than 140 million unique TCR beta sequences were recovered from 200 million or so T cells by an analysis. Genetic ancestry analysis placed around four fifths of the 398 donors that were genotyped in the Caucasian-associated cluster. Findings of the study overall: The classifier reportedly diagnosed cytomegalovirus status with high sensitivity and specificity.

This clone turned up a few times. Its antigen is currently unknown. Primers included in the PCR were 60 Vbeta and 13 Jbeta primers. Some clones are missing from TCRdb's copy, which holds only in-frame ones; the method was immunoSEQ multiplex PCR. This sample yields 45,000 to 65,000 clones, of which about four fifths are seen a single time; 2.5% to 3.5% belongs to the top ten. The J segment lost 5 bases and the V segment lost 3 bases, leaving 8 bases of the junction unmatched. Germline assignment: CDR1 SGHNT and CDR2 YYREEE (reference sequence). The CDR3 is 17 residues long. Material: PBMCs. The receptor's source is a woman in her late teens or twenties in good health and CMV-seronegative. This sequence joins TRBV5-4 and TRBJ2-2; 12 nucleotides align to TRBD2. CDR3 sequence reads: CASSWRTGTSGTGELFF. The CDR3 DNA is TGTGCCAGCAGCTGGAGGACCGGGACTAGCGGGACCGGGGAGCTGTTTTTT.